This entry lists 5 T cell receptor beta chains sequenced from one sample in a study of tumor-infiltrating lymphocytes in localized non-small cell lung cancer. Clones were sequenced by immunoSEQ multiplex PCR, and TCRdb holds only the in-frame ones, with some missing. In the table there are more than 10,000 clones, 70% to 90% of which are singletons. The sequencing sample was made of uninvolved lung tissue not adjacent to the tumor. The receptors were gathered from a human donor with non-small cell lung cancer.

The chain combines TRBV5-1 with TRBJ2-2, with a possible D match to TRBD1 (6 bases). Trimming removed 5 bases at V and 7 bases at J, with 12 bases between. This CDR3 contains 13 residues. Germline assignment: CDR1 SGHRS and CDR2 YFSETQ. CDR3 protein: CASSRDMGGELFF. DNA for the CDR3: TGCGCCAGCAGTAGGGACATGGGCGGGGAGCTGTTTTTT. Supplemented by reference TRBV5-1 and TRBJ2-2, the full variable domain reads KAGVTQTPRYLIKTRGQQVTLSCSPISGHRSVSWYQQTPGQGLQFLFEYFSETQRNKGNFPGRFSGRQFSNSRSEMNVSTLELGDSALYLCASSRDMGGELFFGEGSRLTVL.

This clone came up once. This chain joins TRBV7-9 and TRBJ2-7, with D maybe TRBD1 (6 bases). In germline, CDR1 is SEHNR, CDR2 FQNEAQ (reference sequence). CDR3 length: 14 residues. The V end was cut by 4 bases, the J end by 5 bases, with 15 bases between. The CDR3 DNA reads as TGTGCCAGCAGCTGGACCCGGGACATCGACGAGCAGTACTTC. Its translation is CASSWTRDIDEQYF.

The V call is TRBV6-6, the J call TRBJ1-2, with 8 bases matching TRBD1. V shed 4 bases, J shed 1 base, and the junction held 2 bases outside the gene matches. The CDR3 runs 14 residues. CDR1 is MNHNY and CDR2 is SVGAGI in the germline V gene (reference sequence). The CDR3 loop reads CASSSGTGNYGYTF. The CDR3 bases are TGTGCCAGCAGTTCCGGGACAGGTAACTATGGCTACACCTTC.

The CDR3 protein is CAISETNEQFF. CDR3 nucleotide sequence: TGTGCCATCAGTGAGACTAATGAGCAGTTCTTC. The gene calls are TRBV10-3 and TRBJ2-1, with D unclear. V lost 2 bases and J 7 bases, leaving 3 bases between the germline ends. Germline-derived CDR1 and CDR2 are ENHRY and SYGVKD. CDR3 size: 11 residues.

This clone came up a few times. The rearrangement joins TRBV4-2 to TRBJ2-7, with TRBD2 matching 12 bases. CDR1 and CDR2 (germline): LGHNA, YNFKEQ. With V trimmed by 3 bases and J by 0 bases, 3 bases remained unmatched. This CDR3 contains 16 residues. The CDR3 sequence: CASSQTSGRVSYEQYF. For the CDR3, the DNA is TGTGCCAGCAGCCAGACTAGCGGGAGAGTCTCCTACGAGCAGTACTTC.